This TCR delta chain was identified during a study of γδ T cells in repeated Plasmodium falciparum infection. Study-wide results and caveats: Waves of new clonotype selection appeared after repeated controlled infections in Vdelta2-negative, largely Vdelta1+, gammadelta T cells.

Vgamma9/Vdelta2+ and Vdelta2-negative gammadelta T cells were flow-sorted from PBMC for bulk sequencing. Germline assignment: CDR1 GEAIGNYY and CDR2 EKD. The CDR3 covers 21 residues. V lost 0 bases to trimming and J lost 0 bases; unmatched junction nucleotides: 19. TCRdb called clones anew from the multiplex PCR reads with CATT. The data contain over 90,000 delta-chain clones, 0.75% to 1% of them singletons. On this clone: Its specificity is unknown. TCRdb records a much larger clone's protein for this DNA, with a difference at residue 14 that likely arises from a read error; the protein given is the translation of the DNA.

Sequencing was carried out using gamma-delta T cells from blood. The receptor's source is a pool of human donors (malaria-infected and uninfected, not separated). J is TRDJ1 and V is TRDV2; 9 bases align to TRDD3. No J gene is reported in TCRdb; it was inferred here by comparing the DNA with germline. This CDR3 is CACDTLKSGDTGLVHTDKLIF. In DNA form, the CDR3 reads TGTGCCTGTGACACCTTAAAATCGGGGGATACTGGCCTCGTACACACCGATAAACTCATCTTT.